This TCR beta chain was retrieved from a study of cytomegalovirus exposure and HLA in healthy donors. Germline values: CDR1 SGHRS, CDR2 YFSETQ. This CDR3 spans 14 amino acids. Note on this clone: Antigen unknown.

PCR employed 60 Vbeta and 13 Jbeta primers. Clones were sequenced by immunoSEQ multiplex PCR, and TCRdb holds only the in-frame ones, with some missing. The sample lists some 120,000 clones, less than 75% occurring once. The study's findings and limits: Associated with cytomegalovirus, according to the listing, were around 160 TCR beta chains.

This chain uses TRBV5-1 with TRBJ2-5; D not resolved. The J call is doubtful: the DNA matches TRBJ2-7 better. The material sequenced was PBMCs. This clonotype originated in a woman aged 40 to 55 in good health and CMV-seropositive. CDR3 DNA sequence: TGCGCCAGCAGCTTTGGTAACACAGCCTACGAGCAGTACTTC. Its translation: CASSFGNTAYEQYF.